One and the same sample provided the 15 T cell receptor beta chains below, sequenced in a study of blood T cell repertoires in COVID-19. Clones were read by immunoSEQ multiplex PCR, and TCRdb kept only the in-frame ones, dropping some. The sample yields a few hundred thousand clones, around 87% seen once. Sequenced: peripheral blood. The receptor set was obtained from a woman aged 50 to 60 who had recovered from COVID-19.

This chain uses TRBV6-4 with TRBJ2-2, with 8 positions matching TRBD2. J lost 6 bases, V lost 3 bases, and 6 bases had no gene match. Germline V CDR1 and CDR2: MRHNA, SNTAGT. CDR3 length: 15 amino acids. CDR3 protein: CASSEVWTSSGELFF. For the CDR3, the DNA is TGTGCCAGCAGTGAGGTCTGGACTAGCTCCGGGGAGCTGTTTTTT.

The chain recombines TRBV6-5 with TRBJ1-5; tentatively, D is TRBD1 (5 bases). V was shortened by 8 bases and J by 8 bases, with 10 bases between the two germline ends. The CDR3 length is 11 residues. Germline V gives CDR1 MNHEY, CDR2 SVGAGI. The CDR3 spells CASPQGEPQHF. The CDR3 DNA is TGTGCCAGCCCGCAAGGGGAGCCCCAGCATTTT.

The chain employs TRBV7-9 and TRBJ1-1; 7 bases agree with TRBD1. V gave up 3 bases and J gave up 1 base; unmatched junction bases: 5. This CDR3 has 15 amino acids. The germline V gene encodes CDR1 SEHNR and CDR2 FQNEAQ (reference sequence). Here the CDR3 DNA reads TGTGCCAGCAGCTTTTCAGGGGGTGAGAACACTGAAGCTTTCTTT. This gives the protein CASSFSGGENTEAFF.

The V call is TRBV4-3, the J call TRBJ2-1, with D unclear. From germline, CDR1 is LGHNA and CDR2 YSLEER. The CDR3 runs to 13 residues. The V end lost 1 base, the J end lost 7 bases, and 8 bases lay between the germline ends. For the CDR3, the DNA is TGCGCCAGCAGCCAAGTCCTTACTAATGAGCAGTTCTTC. Translating it yields CASSQVLTNEQFF.

The chain couples TRBV7-9 to TRBJ1-1, with 7 bases fitting TRBD1. V gave up 5 bases and J gave up 2 bases; unmatched junction bases: 8. Germline V gives CDR1 SEHNR, CDR2 FQNEAQ (reference sequence). This CDR3 comprises 15 residues. CDR3 in amino acids: CASSQKTGRNTEAFF. As DNA, the CDR3 is TGTGCCAGCAGCCAAAAGACAGGGCGCAACACTGAAGCTTTCTTT.

The chain links TRBV27 to TRBJ2-1; 14 positions match TRBD2. In germline, CDR1 is MNHEY, CDR2 SMNVEV (reference sequence). The CDR3 extends over 18 amino acids. With 6 bases clipped from V and 4 bases from J, the junction kept 11 bases outside the gene matches. This chain's CDR3 is CASSLGLAGARRYNEQFF. DNA of the CDR3: TGTGCCAGCAGCCTGGGACTAGCGGGAGCTCGGCGTTACAATGAGCAGTTCTTC.

The chain couples TRBV7-8 to TRBJ1-4; TRBD1 agrees at 9 bases. V trimming: 1 base; J trimming: 11 bases; junction bases outside the gene matches: 11. Germline V gene data show CDR1 as SGHVS and CDR2 as FQNEAQ. This CDR3 has 16 amino acids. In DNA form, the CDR3 reads TGTGCCAGCAGCTTAGACATTGGACAGGGGTTCGGTAAACTGTTTTTT. This gives the protein CASSLDIGQGFGKLFF.

The chain couples TRBV18 to TRBJ1-2; 9 bases match TRBD1. The germline V gene encodes CDR1 KGHSH and CDR2 LQKENI. This CDR3 comprises 15 residues. Trimming took 2 bases from V and 8 from J; bases not matched to a gene: 9. The CDR3 spells CASSPARDRVKGYTF. CDR3 nucleotide sequence: TGTGCCAGCTCACCAGCGAGGGACAGGGTAAAAGGCTACACCTTC.

The CDR3 is CASKTSGRAGETQYF. The CDR3, as DNA: TGTGCCAGCAAAACTAGCGGGAGAGCGGGAGAGACCCAGTACTTC. V and J are TRBV2 and TRBJ2-5; the match to TRBD2 covers 11 bases. V was clipped by 7 bases and J by 4 bases; unmatched bases: 8. The CDR3 totals 15 residues. The germline V gene has CDR1 SNHLY and CDR2 FYNNEI.

The rearrangement joins TRBV28 to TRBJ1-1; possibly TRBD1 for D (6 bases). Trimming stripped 5 bases from V and 2 bases from J, with 15 bases between. CDR1 is MDHEN, CDR2 SYDVKM, per germline. CDR3 size: 15 residues. Here the CDR3 reads CASSRAGDGNTEAFF. The CDR3 DNA reads as TGTGCCAGCAGTCGGGCAGGGGACGGAAACACTGAAGCTTTCTTT.

The chain recombines TRBV5-5 with TRBJ2-7; TRBD1 might be the D (5 bases). From germline, CDR1 is SGHKS and CDR2 YYEKEE (reference sequence). Trimming took off 0 bases at V and 5 bases at J, with 6 bases between the two ends. The CDR3 covers 12 residues. The CDR3 region has the DNA TGTGCCAGCAGCTTGGACAGGAACGAGCAGTACTTC. This gives the protein CASSLDRNEQYF.

CDR3 region: CASSPGGPQSEQFF. Written as DNA, the CDR3 is TGTGCCAGCAGCCCCGGGGGTCCTCAATCGGAGCAGTTCTTC. The chain uses TRBV7-2 and TRBJ2-1; maybe TRBD2 (6 bases). The CDR3 runs 14 residues. V dropped 5 bases and J dropped 10 bases, with 18 bases sitting between them. Germline values: CDR1 SGHTA, CDR2 FQGNSA.

This sequence joins TRBV9 and TRBJ2-1, with 9 bases identical to TRBD2. Per the germline V gene, CDR1 is SGDLS and CDR2 is YYNGEE. Unmatched junction bases numbered 9, after V lost 0 bases and J lost 2 bases. The CDR3 has 18 amino acids. The CDR3 nucleotides read TGTGCCAGCAGCGTAGGCCTAGCGGGATCCAGCACCTACAATGAGCAGTTCTTC. It codes for CASSVGLAGSSTYNEQFF.

The gene calls are TRBV5-1 and TRBJ2-2, with D maybe TRBD1 (6 bases). Germline CDR1 reads SGHRS; CDR2 reads YFSETQ. Trimming took 8 bases from V and 4 from J, leaving 15 bases between them. The CDR3 covers 14 residues. The CDR3 nucleotides are TGCGCCAGTAATAGGGACACTCTCACCGGGGAGCTGTTTTTT. Protein product: CASNRDTLTGELFF.

V is TRBV27 and J is TRBJ1-4, with D hard to call. Germline assignment: CDR1 MNHEY and CDR2 SMNVEV (reference sequence). The CDR3 sequence is 15 residues long. V was trimmed by 2 bases and J by 0 bases, leaving 7 bases between them. The CDR3 is CASSLTGTTNEKLFF. In nucleotides, the CDR3 is TGTGCCAGCAGTTTAACGGGGACAACTAATGAAAAACTGTTTTTT.